The rows below give T cell receptor beta chains drawn from one sample of a study of response to subunit inactivated influenza vaccine. TCRdb analysed the RT-PCR reads with MiXCR anew, one entry per CDR3 protein. The sample yields hundreds of thousands of distinct CDR3 sequences, 25% seen once. The input for sequencing was CD4+ T cells sorted from PBMCs, taken more than 4 days after vaccination. These receptors originate from a man in his fifties who received an inactivated influenza vaccine. The CDR3 runs from the conserved cysteine through the conserved F or W. D genes are given only for firm matches. Clone sizes are given selectively: once, few, many, or a class where the clone is expanded.

j_call v_call d_call clone_size cdr3_aa cdr3_nt
TRBJ2-3 TRBV6-1 TRBD2 NA CASRGLAGVNTDTQYF TGTGCCAGCAGGGGACTAGCGGGAGTTAACACAGATACGCAGTATTTT
TRBJ2-5 TRBV24-1 TRBD1 many CATSPSTGGRETQYF TGTGCCACCAGTCCATCGACAGGGGGACGGGAGACCCAGTACTTC
TRBJ2-5 TRBV11-2 NA few CASSSGWGQETQYF TGTGCCAGCAGCTCGGGATGGGGCCAAGAGACCCAGTACTTC
TRBJ2-7 TRBV3-2 NA few CASSQKTSVVYEQYF TGTGCCAGCAGTCAAAAGACTAGCGTGGTCTACGAGCAGTACTTC
TRBJ2-1 TRBV7-2 TRBD1 few CASSPPVQGAWNEQFF TGTGCCAGCAGCCCACCGGTACAGGGGGCGTGGAATGAGCAGTTCTTC
TRBJ2-5 TRBV20-1 TRBD2 NA CSASRREGFGETQYF TGCAGTGCTAGTCGGCGGGAGGGTTTCGGGGAGACCCAGTACTTC
TRBJ2-4 TRBV7-8 TRBD2 NA CASSFAGLAGGNIQYF TGTGCCAGCAGCTTCGCCGGACTAGCGGGAGGGAACATTCAGTACTTC
TRBJ2-7 TRBV4-2 NA NA CASSQVRQGGDEQYF TGTGCCAGCAGCCAAGTACGACAGGGAGGCGACGAGCAGTACTTC
TRBJ2-1 TRBV2 TRBD2 NA CASSDKLAGGQFF TGTGCCAGCAGTGACAAACTAGCGGGAGGGCAGTTCTTC
TRBJ2-7 TRBV7-8 NA few CASSPRGMTYEQYF TGTGCCAGCAGCCCCCGTGGGATGACCTACGAGCAGTACTTC
TRBJ2-1 TRBV6-2/TRBV6-3 TRBD2 NA CASKVDSGGEQFF TGTGCCAGCAAAGTAGATAGCGGGGGTGAGCAGTTCTTC
TRBJ2-1 TRBV6-2/TRBV6-3 TRBD2 few CASSYRWGGIDNEQFF TGTGCCAGCAGTTACCGATGGGGGGGGATCGACAATGAGCAGTTCTTC
TRBJ1-1 TRBV29-1 NA few CSVEGGTVPTEAFF TGCAGCGTTGAAGGCGGGACCGTTCCCACTGAAGCTTTCTTT
TRBJ2-3 TRBV3-1 NA once CASSQYGAESTDTQYF TGTGCCAGCAGCCAATATGGGGCCGAATCCACAGATACGCAGTATTTT
TRBJ2-7 TRBV20-1 TRBD2 NA CSANSRTSGRSYEQYF TGCAGTGCGAACAGTCGGACTAGCGGGCGCTCCTACGAGCAGTACTTC
TRBJ2-3 TRBV4-3 TRBD1 NA CASSQRDRRVGTGDRDTQYF TGCGCCAGCAGCCAACGTGACCGCAGGGTTGGGACAGGGGATAGAGATACGCAGTATTTT
TRBJ1-1 TRBV12-3/TRBV12-4 NA NA CASSLAGGADTEAFF TGTGCCAGCAGTTTAGCCGGGGGGGCCGACACTGAAGCTTTCTTT
TRBJ1-2 TRBV29-1 TRBD1 NA CSVEQGDYGYTF TGCAGCGTTGAACAGGGGGACTATGGCTACACCTTC
TRBJ2-1 TRBV11-1 NA few CASSQPGRWNEQFF TGTGCCAGCAGCCAGCCGGGCCGGTGGAATGAGCAGTTCTTC
TRBJ2-1 TRBV28 TRBD2 NA CASSPVAPGTTRYNEQFF TGTGCCAGCAGTCCCGTGGCACCCGGGACTACCAGGTACAATGAGCAGTTCTTC
TRBJ2-1 TRBV12-3/TRBV12-4 TRBD2 NA CASRSTSESQFF TGTGCCAGCAGATCTACTAGCGAGTCGCAGTTCTTC
TRBJ2-2 TRBV7-2 NA few CASSHMGRPNTGELFF TGTGCCAGCAGCCACATGGGACGCCCGAACACCGGGGAGCTGTTTTTT
TRBJ2-5 TRBV10-3 NA many CAISEALLDQETQYF TGTGCCATCAGTGAGGCACTACTAGACCAAGAGACCCAGTACTTC
TRBJ1-5 TRBV6-2/TRBV6-3 TRBD1 once CASSKFGQGGNQPQHF TGTGCCAGCAGTAAATTCGGACAGGGTGGCAATCAGCCCCAGCATTTT
TRBJ2-1 TRBV11-1 TRBD2 NA CASSTLTSGASSYNEQFF TGTGCCAGCAGCACCTTGACTAGCGGGGCGAGCTCCTACAATGAGCAGTTCTTC
TRBJ2-7 TRBV5-1 TRBD1 few CASSSRQGPGEQYF TGCGCCAGCAGCTCCAGACAGGGACCAGGGGAGCAGTACTTC
TRBJ2-7 TRBV20-1 TRBD2 many CSASGRAVYEQYF TGCAGTGCTAGCGGGAGGGCCGTCTACGAGCAGTACTTC
TRBJ1-2 TRBV12-3/TRBV12-4 NA NA CASSLSGSSNYGYTF TGTGCCAGCAGTTTATCCGGTAGCTCTAACTATGGCTACACCTTC
TRBJ2-3 TRBV20-1 NA few CSAVPGAGTDTQYF TGCAGTGCTGTCCCAGGAGCAGGCACAGATACGCAGTATTTT
TRBJ1-5 TRBV2 NA NA CASNSVTGAEPQHF TGTGCCAGCAATTCGGTGACCGGCGCGGAGCCCCAGCATTTT
TRBJ1-3 TRBV20-1 NA few CSARPGESSGNTIYF TGCAGTGCTAGGCCCGGGGAGAGCTCTGGAAACACCATATATTTT
TRBJ2-2 TRBV7-9 NA once CASSLLGVTGELFF TGTGCCAGCAGCTTACTGGGGGTCACCGGGGAGCTGTTTTTT
TRBJ1-2 TRBV6-5 NA many CASRGQTRGYTF TGTGCCAGCAGAGGGCAAACTCGTGGCTACACCTTC
TRBJ2-5 TRBV21-1 NA NA CASSMIGETQYF TGTGCCAGCTCAATGATAGGAGAGACCCAGTACTTC
TRBJ2-7 TRBV7-2 TRBD2 few CASSLVGTSASYEQYF TGTGCCAGCAGCTTAGTCGGGACTAGCGCCTCCTACGAGCAGTACTTC
TRBJ2-7 TRBV28 NA NA CASTRVPYEQYF TGTGCCAGCACCAGGGTCCCCTACGAGCAGTACTTC
TRBJ2-1 TRBV24-1 TRBD1 many CATSAGSRGPYNEQFF TGTGCCACCAGTGCGGGAAGCAGGGGGCCCTACAATGAGCAGTTCTTC
TRBJ2-4 TRBV7-2 TRBD2 NA CASSLRDYGKNIQYF TGTGCCAGCAGCCTCCGGGACTACGGCAAAAACATTCAGTACTTC
TRBJ1-3 TRBV12-3/TRBV12-4 NA few CASSFGQLSGNTIYF TGTGCCAGCAGTTTTGGGCAACTCTCTGGAAACACCATATATTTT
TRBJ2-7 TRBV6-1 TRBD2 NA CASCSGWPYEQYF TGTGCCAGCTGTAGCGGGTGGCCCTACGAGCAGTACTTC
TRBJ2-2 TRBV20-1 NA NA CSARALEINTGELFF TGCAGTGCTAGAGCGCTAGAGATTAACACCGGGGAGCTGTTTTTT
TRBJ2-1 TRBV25-1 TRBD2 few CASSALASGIYNEQFF TGTGCCAGCAGTGCCCTGGCTAGCGGGATCTACAATGAGCAGTTCTTC
TRBJ2-1 TRBV5-1 NA few CASSSGRGNEQFF TGCGCCAGCAGCTCCGGCCGGGGGAATGAGCAGTTCTTC